This TCR beta chain comes out of a study of T cells in Graves' hyperthyroidism and ophthalmopathy (dated by TCRdb to between 2019 and 2020). Concerning the study at large: Peripheral blood was collected at initial diagnosis, before any treatment. TCR V-J signatures able to tell the groups apart were searched for in a discovery cohort of approximately 95 patients, of whom roughly 42 had Graves' ophthalmopathy and 55 to 65 had stable Graves' hyperthyroidism. Whether ophthalmopathy could be predicted prospectively was tested in an independent validation cohort made up of about 20 hyperthyroidism patients plus 17 patients who later progressed to ophthalmopathy. The 95 to 100 discovery patients were divided at random into training and test sets in a 7:3 ratio. The study also compared thyroid tissue and blood T-cell repertoires from about 6 Graves' hyperthyroidism patients. Once sampling was done, hyperthyroidism patients were given methimazole at a starting dose of 30 mg daily, whereas ophthalmopathy patients were given high-dose intravenous methylprednisolone. TCR Vbeta CDR3 sequencing of around 130 peripheral blood samples (roughly 43 ophthalmopathy, 75 to 80 hyperthyroidism and about 17 progressor patients) is reported in the paper.

The TCR beta CDR3 regions were amplified from RNA transcripts. The TCR CDR3 was subjected to a first round of RT-PCR using the HTBI primer set and the Qiagen OneStep RT-PCR kit. Libraries were constructed in a second round of multiplex PCR, after which size selection and purification were carried out. The libraries were sequenced on an Illumina HiSeq2000 using paired-end 100 bp reads. The paper's processing steps were these. SOAPnuke was used to process the raw data, removing reads that contained adapters or uncalled bases, had a mean Phred below 15, or lacked an exact match to the constant primer or identifier. High-quality paired reads were merged with COPE v1.2.5, and unique nucleotide sequences were defined as clonotypes. MiTCR v1.1 was used to align clonotypes to the IMGT TRBV, TRBD and TRBJ reference segments. The analysis was restricted to V-J combinations with a frequency above 0.0001, which together covered roughly 99% of the repertoires. The TCS score was defined as the ratio of F50 (clonal expansion) to E x V (chaos), calculated using BLOSUM62-based TCRdist between CDR3 peptides within each V-J. Welch's t-statistics and random forest reduced 514 V-J features to about 13, which were used in a naive Bayes classifier (R e1071). TCRdb reran the public reads through fastp at Q25 and MiXCR, keeping productive beta chains. Under each unique CDR3 protein, matching rows form one entry showing the most common genes and DNA. None of the V and J calls come from the authors' own analysis; TCRdb made them. The sample table lists about 600,000 distinct CDR3 sequences, 12% to 15% of them with a count of one. Around 7% of the sample is in the top ten clones.

In the ophthalmopathy patients, disease was moderately to severely active, with a Clinical Activity Score of 3 or more, a NOSPECS grade of 4 or more, and a duration of less than 3 months. Patients with uncontrolled infections, other autoimmune diseases, pregnancy or lactation were excluded. Diagnoses were based on clinical symptoms, serum thyroxine and TRAb, thyroid ultrasound and orbital computed tomography. PBMCs were separated from roughly 9.6 ml of fresh peripheral blood using Ficoll-Paque density gradient centrifugation. Trizol reagent was used to extract total RNA, and RNA quality was then checked on an Agilent 2100 Bioanalyzer. Overall results and qualifications from the work: A model built on a 13 V-J signature distinguished ophthalmopathy from stable hyperthyroidism, reaching roughly 88% sensitivity and around 81% specificity in cross-validation and 80%/75% in testing. In validation, the model predicted progression to ophthalmopathy a median of around 6.5 months before onset, with about 67% sensitivity and around 76% specificity. Most expanded thyroid clonotypes (frequency above 0.001) were also detected in blood, a finding suggesting that blood repertoires may reflect thyroid immune responses. No statistical method was used to set the sample size in advance, and investigators knew the group allocation.

Turning to this clonotype: This receptor's antigen is unknown. Base-call qualities are not available, and no considerably larger clone is one nucleotide away.

V loses 2 bases at its end and J loses 1 base; junction bases beyond the gene matches: 10. The CDR1 and CDR2 encoded by the germline V gene are SGHTA and FQGNSA. From cysteine to phenylalanine, the CDR3 is 17 amino acids long. The read is trimmed to its CDR3 DNA, 51 bases read in frame from base 1. The chain was built from TRBV7-2 and TRBJ1-2; 7 nucleotides in the junction match TRBD1. This TCR was recovered from a woman between 18 and 29 years old with Graves' ophthalmopathy. The material sequenced was blood. CDR3 protein: CASSLYYRGTGNYGYTF. Read as DNA, the sequence is TGTGCCAGCAGCTTATACTACAGGGGTACTGGTAACTATGGCTACACCTTC.